A selection of T cell receptor beta chains follows, all from one sample in a study of T cells in Graves' hyperthyroidism and ophthalmopathy. TCRdb re-derived calls from the multiplex PCR reads in MiXCR, one entry per CDR3 protein. The table records some 440,000 distinct CDR3 sequences, approximately 14% of them present only once. The sample consisted of blood. The receptors come from a woman under 30 with Graves' hyperthyroidism. Both conserved end residues are part of each CDR3. D genes are given only for firm matches. The size entry is marked missing in some rows and otherwise reads once, few, many or a size class.

v_gene,j_gene,abundance,len,d_gene,CDR3nt,CDR3aa
TRBV20-1,TRBJ2-5,few,13,.,TGCAGTGCTGACATGACAGGTCAAGAGACCCAGTACTTC,CSADMTGQETQYF
TRBV20-1,TRBJ1-1,many,14,.,TGCAGTGCCATGGACTCTAGAATGAACACTGAAGCTTTCTTT,CSAMDSRMNTEAFF
TRBV2,TRBJ2-1,.,15,TRBD2,TGTGCCAGCAGTGAGGGGACTAGCGGCGACTACGAGCAGTTCTTC,CASSEGTSGDYEQFF
TRBV6-1,TRBJ1-2,many,12,TRBD1,TGTGCCAGCAGGGACAGGTTCTATGGCTACACCTTC,CASRDRFYGYTF
TRBV20-1,TRBJ1-5,few,13,TRBD1,TGCAGTGCTTTGACAGGGCAAGGGCAGCCCCAGCATTTT,CSALTGQGQPQHF
TRBV24-1,TRBJ2-7,.,13,TRBD1,TGTGCCACCAGTAAAACAGGGGACTACGAGCAGTACTTC,CATSKTGDYEQYF
TRBV12-3/TRBV12-4,TRBJ2-7,many,15,.,TGTGCCAGCAGCAATGAGGGACGTCTGCGGGACGAGCAGTACTTC,CASSNEGRLRDEQYF
TRBV9,TRBJ2-7,.,16,TRBD2,TGTGCCAGCAGCGTAGGTTTAGCGGGAGGGTTCTACGAGCAGTACTTC,CASSVGLAGGFYEQYF
TRBV20-1,TRBJ2-6,many,16,.,TGCAGTGCTAGAGTCCCCCTTGCCTCTGGGGCCAACGTCCTGACTTTC,CSARVPLASGANVLTF
TRBV7-2,TRBJ1-5,many,15,.,TGTGCCAGCAGCTATGGGTCTGGGAACGATCAGCCCCAGCATTTT,CASSYGSGNDQPQHF
TRBV19,TRBJ2-7,many,15,TRBD2,TGTGCCAGTAGAGCCCGCTCTAGCGGGGTCAACGAGCAGTACTTC,CASRARSSGVNEQYF
TRBV9,TRBJ1-3,many,14,.,TGTGCCAGCAGCGTAGAGACAGGTGGGGACACCATATATTTT,CASSVETGGDTIYF
TRBV11-2,TRBJ2-1,few,17,TRBD1,TGTGCCAGCAGCTTAGTCCCTGGGACAGGGACCTACAATGAGCAGTTCTTC,CASSLVPGTGTYNEQFF
TRBV15,TRBJ2-5,few,15,TRBD2,TGTGCCACCAGCAGTTCTAGCGGAGGGGCAGAGACCCAGTACTTC,CATSSSSGGAETQYF
TRBV5-5,TRBJ2-1,many,13,.,TGTGCCAGCAGCTTAATTGCGTACAATGAGCAGTTCTTC,CASSLIAYNEQFF
TRBV11-2,TRBJ1-5,many,13,.,TGTGCCAGCGGAGGGGGTTGGGGGGAGCCCCAGCATTTT,CASGGGWGEPQHF
TRBV11-2,TRBJ2-1,many,15,TRBD1,TGTGCCAGCAGCTTAGATCAGACAGGGGGGAATGAGCAGTTCTTC,CASSLDQTGGNEQFF
TRBV7-2,TRBJ1-2,many,14,.,TGTGCCAGCAGCTTACTCGCAGCACACTATGGCTACACCTTC,CASSLLAAHYGYTF
TRBV18,TRBJ2-2,.,16,.,TGTGCCAGCTCACCTCGGGGTAGCGTGGCCACCGGGGAGCTGTTTTTT,CASSPRGSVATGELFF
TRBV2,TRBJ2-2,many,15,.,TGTGCCAGCAGTGACCCCCGGGTCTACACCGGGGAGCTGTTTTTT,CASSDPRVYTGELFF
TRBV3-1,TRBJ1-4,many,10,.,TGTGCCAGCAGCCAAGGAAAACTGTTTTTT,CASSQGKLFF
TRBV18,TRBJ2-7,many,14,TRBD2,TGTGCCAGCTCACCAGAGCGGGGTTCCTACGAGCAGTACTTC,CASSPERGSYEQYF
TRBV12-3/TRBV12-4,TRBJ2-1,many,13,.,TGTGCCAGCAGTTCTTGGACTGATTTTGAGCAGTTCTTC,CASSSWTDFEQFF
TRBV9,TRBJ1-5,.,14,.,TGTGCCAGCAGCGGGGGAGAGTCGGGGCAGCCCCAGCATTTT,CASSGGESGQPQHF
TRBV12-3/TRBV12-4,TRBJ2-2,many,13,TRBD2,TGTGCCAGCAGTTTACGGGGGGCCGGGGAGCTGTTTTTT,CASSLRGAGELFF
TRBV11-3,TRBJ1-2,.,13,.,TGTGCCAGCAGCTTAGAAGGGCTTAGCGGCTACACCTTC,CASSLEGLSGYTF
TRBV10-1,TRBJ2-1,many,14,.,TGCGCCAGCAGTGACAGCAGGAAAAATGATGAGCAGTTCTTC,CASSDSRKNDEQFF
TRBV20-1,TRBJ1-2,many,18,TRBD1,TGCAGTGCTAGAGGTTTCCCGGGACAGGGGAATCGAAACTATGGCTACACCTTC,CSARGFPGQGNRNYGYTF
TRBV19,TRBJ1-3,few,17,.,TGTGCCAGTAGTATCTCCCCCCGGGGGTACTCTGGAAACACCATATATTTT,CASSISPRGYSGNTIYF
TRBV29-1,TRBJ1-2,few,12,.,TGCAGCATGGGGTCAGCTAACTATGGCTACACCTTC,CSMGSANYGYTF
TRBV5-1,TRBJ1-6,.,14,TRBD1,TGCGCCAGCAGCTTGGAGGGGGCGCTTTCACCCCTCCACTTT,CASSLEGALSPLHF
TRBV2,TRBJ2-1,many,15,TRBD1,TGTGCCAGCAGTGCAATCGGACAGGGGGTCGATGAGCAGTTCTTC,CASSAIGQGVDEQFF
TRBV28,TRBJ2-1,many,15,TRBD2,TGTGCCAGCAGCTTAGCGGGCCCCTCCTACAATGAGCAGTTCTTC,CASSLAGPSYNEQFF
TRBV11-2,TRBJ2-7,many,11,.,TGTGCCAGCAGCCGAGCCTACGAGCAGTACTTC,CASSRAYEQYF
TRBV5-6,TRBJ2-1,.,17,.,TGTGCCAGCAGCTTGGAATTGTACTTCTCATCGAACAATGAGCAGTTCTTC,CASSLELYFSSNNEQFF
TRBV11-2,TRBJ2-1,many,12,.,TGTGCCAGCAGCTTAGCGGCGACTCAGCAGTTCTTC,CASSLAATQQFF
TRBV6-1,TRBJ1-4,many,15,TRBD1,TGTGCCAGCAGTCGGACAGGGGCAACTAATGAAAAACTGTTTTTT,CASSRTGATNEKLFF
TRBV28,TRBJ2-4,many,14,.,TGTGCCAGCAGTTCGGGATCTCCTCAGAACATTCAGTACTTC,CASSSGSPQNIQYF
TRBV11-2,TRBJ2-2,many,15,TRBD2,TGTGCCAGCAGTCTCAATTGGGGGGGCACCGGGGAGCTGTTTTTT,CASSLNWGGTGELFF
TRBV30,TRBJ2-5,many,13,TRBD2,TGTGCCTGGGGACTAGCGGGAGCAGAGACCCAGTACTTC,CAWGLAGAETQYF
TRBV19,TRBJ2-2,few,16,TRBD1,TGTGCCAGTAGTATGTCAGGGGGCGCGAACACCGGGGAGCTGTTTTTT,CASSMSGGANTGELFF
TRBV12-3/TRBV12-4,TRBJ2-7,many,14,TRBD2,TGTGCCAGCAGTTTAGCGGGAGGGGAGTACGAGCAGTACTTC,CASSLAGGEYEQYF
TRBV5-1,TRBJ2-1,.,14,.,TGCGCCAGCCGCTCCCAGGGTGGATTTTATGAGCAGTTCTTC,CASRSQGGFYEQFF
TRBV9,TRBJ1-4,many,16,.,TGTGCCAGCAGCCCCTCGCCCGGGACCTCTGGGGTAAAACTGTTTTTT,CASSPSPGTSGVKLFF
TRBV20-1,TRBJ1-1,once,13,.,TGCAGTGCTTCCCCGGGACAGAACACTGAAGCTTTCTTT,CSASPGQNTEAFF
TRBV6-1,TRBJ1-3,many,15,.,TGTGCCAGCAGCTTACTGATTCTCTCTGGAAACACCATATATTTT,CASSLLILSGNTIYF
TRBV19,TRBJ1-6,once,16,.,TGTGCCAGTAGTATAGATCCGGGCTCCTATAATTCACCCCTCCACTTT,CASSIDPGSYNSPLHF
TRBV5-1,TRBJ2-2,.,14,.,TGCGCCAGTTCGGAGGGGGCAGGTACCGGGGAGCTGTTTTTT,CASSEGAGTGELFF